This entry lists 24 T cell receptor beta chains sequenced from one sample in a study of beta chain features in type 1 diabetes. Sequencing targeted expressed TCRB transcripts, as all isolated RNA had been reverse transcribed. Some clones are missing from TCRdb's copy, which holds only in-frame ones; the method was immunoSEQ multiplex PCR. This sample has approximately 380,000 clones, with roughly 16% found just once. Sequences were obtained from naive CD4+ T cells from blood. The receptors originated from a woman between 18 and 29 years old in good health.

The chain employs TRBV5-4 and TRBJ2-3; 14 nucleotides line up with TRBD2. This CDR3 has 15 amino acids. The ends lost 3 bases at V and 5 bases at J; junction bases unmatched: 2. CDR1 and CDR2 from the germline V gene are SGHNT and YYREEE (reference sequence). The CDR3 coding sequence is TGTGCCAGCAGCTCGACTAGCGGGAGGGTAGATACGCAGTATTTT. As protein: CASSSTSGRVDTQYF.

V is TRBV28 and J is TRBJ2-1; D gene uncertain. V lost 1 base to trimming and J lost 9 bases, with 7 bases between them. CDR1 is MDHEN and CDR2 is SYDVKM in the germline V gene. The CDR3 contains 12 residues. The CDR3 sequence: CASSLSHGEQFF. The DNA of the CDR3 is TGTGCCAGCAGTTTATCTCACGGTGAGCAGTTCTTC.

The sample holds a few counts of this clone. This sequence joins TRBV6-5 and TRBJ1-5; D is ambiguous. CDR3 length: 13 amino acids. Germline-derived CDR1 and CDR2 are MNHEY and SVGAGI. V lost 6 bases and J 0 bases, leaving 6 bases between the germline ends. CDR3 DNA sequence: TGTGCCAGCAGGAGGGATAGCAATCAGCCCCAGCATTTT. As protein: CASRRDSNQPQHF.

Of note for this clone: Other DNA variants within this sample encode the same CDR3. This sequence joins TRBV4-1 and TRBJ2-7; 8 bases align to TRBD2. The J segment lost 3 bases and the V segment lost 1 base, leaving 5 bases of the junction unmatched. The CDR3 contains 15 residues. Germline V gene data show CDR1 as MGHRA and CDR2 as YSYEKL. In DNA, the CDR3 is TGCGCCAGCAGCCAAGCTAGCGGGCAGAGCTACGAGCAGTACTTC. Protein sequence: CASSQASGQSYEQYF.

This clone turned up a few times. J is TRBJ2-7 and V is TRBV5-1; the D gene is possibly TRBD1 (5 bases). Deletions cut 0 bases from V and 2 bases from J, with 9 bases between. CDR1 and CDR2 (germline): SGHRS, YFSETQ. This CDR3 is built from 14 residues. The CDR3 here is CASSLDTDTYEQYF. In DNA form, the CDR3 reads TGCGCCAGCAGCTTGGATACGGACACCTACGAGCAGTACTTC.

The V and J genes are TRBV5-1 and TRBJ2-7; 8 bases line up with TRBD2. In germline, CDR1 is SGHRS, CDR2 YFSETQ. With V trimmed by 7 bases and J by 1 base, 7 bases remained unmatched. The CDR3 sequence is 14 residues long. The CDR3 is CASCGREESYEQYF. DNA of the CDR3: TGCGCCAGCTGCGGGCGGGAGGAGTCCTACGAGCAGTACTTC.

The chain is built from TRBV30 and TRBJ2-1, with 10 bases fitting TRBD2. J was trimmed by 9 bases and V by 2 bases; bases with no gene match: 4. The CDR3 has 13 residues. The V gene's germline CDR1 is GTSNPN and CDR2 SVGIG (reference sequence). Written as DNA, the CDR3 is TGTGCCTGGAGTATCCTAGCGGGAGTTGAGCAGTTCTTC. This gives the protein CAWSILAGVEQFF. Full variable domain (outside the CDR3, taken from reference TRBV30 and TRBJ2-1): SQTIHQWPATLVQPVGSPLSLECTVEGTSNPNLYWYRQAAGRGLQLLFYSVGIGQISSEVPQNLSASRPQDRQFILSSKKLLLSDSGFYLCAWSILAGVEQFFGPGTRLTVL.

In its sample, this clone was seen a few times. The rearrangement uses TRBV19 and TRBJ2-5, with no clear D. Per the germline V gene, CDR1 is LNHDA and CDR2 is SQIVND (reference sequence). V was clipped by 5 bases and J by 5 bases, with 18 bases between them. This CDR3 has 15 amino acids. This CDR3 reads CASSRTTLRSETQYF. The CDR3 bases are TGTGCCAGTAGTCGCACAACCTTACGATCGGAGACCCAGTACTTC.

This clone was found a few times. The chain combines TRBV29-1 with TRBJ2-1; 10 bases fit TRBD2. In germline, CDR1 is SQVTM, CDR2 ANQGSEA. The CDR3 has 13 amino acids. V lost 4 bases and J lost 5; bases outside the gene matches: 2. The CDR3 nucleotides are TGCAGCGTTGTACTAGCGGGAAACAATGAGCAGTTCTTC. Amino acid sequence: CSVVLAGNNEQFF.

This chain joins TRBV29-1 and TRBJ2-3, with TRBD1 as a possible D gene (6 bases). The V gene's germline CDR1 is SQVTM and CDR2 ANQGSEA. Trimming removed 7 bases at V and 0 bases at J, with 14 bases between. There are 14 residues in the CDR3. The CDR3 is CSAPGQSSTDTQYF. DNA of the CDR3: TGCAGCGCTCCCGGACAGAGTAGCACAGATACGCAGTATTTT.

This chain uses TRBV7-9 with TRBJ1-4; tentative D call: TRBD1 (6 bases). Germline V gene sequence: CDR1 SEHNR, CDR2 FQNEAQ (reference sequence). Trimming cost V 1 base and J 7 bases, with 10 bases left between them. The CDR3 is 14 amino acids. Here the CDR3 reads CASSLGQALEKLFF. The CDR3 DNA reads as TGTGCCAGCAGCTTAGGACAGGCCCTTGAAAAACTGTTTTTT.

The genes are TRBV7-2 and TRBJ2-7; the D is unclear. CDR3 length: 11 residues. Germline CDR1 reads SGHTA; CDR2 reads FQGNSA. Trimming stripped 8 bases from V and 6 bases from J, with 11 bases between. In DNA, the CDR3 is TGTGCCAGCGTCCTGTTGGCCGAGCAGTACTTC. It encodes CASVLLAEQYF.

The genes are TRBV29-1 and TRBJ1-1; 10 bases are a match to TRBD1. Trimming cost V 5 bases and J 7 bases; bases outside gene matches: 4. Looked up from germline, CDR1 is SQVTM and CDR2 is ANQGSEA. The CDR3 totals 12 residues. The CDR3, as DNA: TGCAGCGTTCGGGGACAGGGGAATGAAGCTTTCTTT. Protein sequence: CSVRGQGNEAFF.

The J gene is TRBJ2-7, the V gene TRBV30, with 14 bases fitting TRBD2. The germline CDR1 and CDR2 sequences are GTSNPN and SVGIG (reference sequence). The V segment lost 2 bases and the J segment 5 bases; nucleotides outside the gene matches: 8. The CDR3 has 16 amino acids. The CDR3 is CAWSTPSTSGRDEQYF. CDR3 DNA: TGTGCCTGGAGTACCCCCTCGACTAGCGGGAGGGACGAGCAGTACTTC.

The chain recombines TRBV2 with TRBJ2-2; D is ambiguous. There are 17 residues in the CDR3. Looked up from germline, CDR1 is SNHLY and CDR2 is FYNNEI. V was trimmed by 0 bases and J by 0 bases, leaving 11 bases between them. The CDR3 DNA reads TGTGCCAGCAGTGAAGCGCTTGTCAGGTCGAACACCGGGGAGCTGTTTTTT. It specifies CASSEALVRSNTGELFF.

V usage is TRBV6-5 and J usage is TRBJ2-7, with D maybe TRBD1 (6 bases). Trimming took 4 bases from V and 2 from J, leaving 12 bases between them. Germline V lookup: CDR1 MNHEY, CDR2 SVGAGI. This CDR3 spans 14 amino acids. This chain's CDR3 is CASSSPTGTYEQYF. The CDR3 DNA is TGTGCCAGCAGTTCCCCGACAGGCACCTACGAGCAGTACTTC.

This chain uses TRBV15 with TRBJ2-5; weak D call: TRBD1 (6 bases). Per the germline V gene, CDR1 is LNHNV and CDR2 is YYDKDF (reference sequence). There are 14 residues in the CDR3. V was pared by 2 bases and J by 5 bases, with 12 bases between. The CDR3 sequence: CATSRTGSGETQYF. CDR3 bases: TGTGCCACCAGCAGAACAGGGTCGGGGGAGACCCAGTACTTC.

The gene calls are TRBV7-3 and TRBJ2-3; 8 nucleotides match TRBD2. Germline V gene sequence: CDR1 SGHTA, CDR2 FQGTGA. The CDR3 is made up of 14 amino acids. Trimming took 6 bases from V and 4 from J; bases not matched to a gene: 6. CDR3 residues: CASRTGGPPDTQYF. The CDR3 bases are TGTGCCAGCAGGACGGGAGGGCCCCCAGATACGCAGTATTTT. The whole variable domain, remainder taken from reference TRBV7-3 and TRBJ2-3, is GAGVSQTPSNKVTEKGKYVELRCDPISGHTALYWYRQSLGQGPEFLIYFQGTGAADDSGLPNDRFFAVRPEGSVSTLKIQRTERGDSAVYLCASRTGGPPDTQYFGPGTRLTVL.

V usage is TRBV18 and J usage is TRBJ2-5, with D hard to call. V dropped 4 bases and J dropped 0 bases, with 3 bases sitting between them. Per germline, CDR1 KGHSH and CDR2 LQKENI. The CDR3 is 12 amino acids. The CDR3 bases are TGTGCCAGCTCACTAAACCAAGAGACCCAGTACTTC. It translates to CASSLNQETQYF.

This clone was picked up a small number of times. This chain links TRBV15 with TRBJ2-5; 7 bases are shared with TRBD2. Germline V gives CDR1 LNHNV, CDR2 YYDKDF (reference sequence). With V trimmed by 0 bases and J by 3 bases, 1 base remained unmatched. This CDR3 is built from 14 residues. CDR3 amino acids: CATSRDLAEETQYF. CDR3 nucleotide sequence: TGTGCCACCAGCAGAGATCTAGCGGAAGAGACCCAGTACTTC.

This chain links TRBV6-5 with TRBJ1-1, with a tentative D call TRBD1 (5 bases). The V end lost 0 bases, the J end lost 1 base, and 6 bases lay between the germline ends. The CDR3 runs 14 residues. Germline loops: CDR1 MNHEY, CDR2 SVGAGI. The CDR3 protein is CASSYSQANTEAFF. The CDR3 DNA reads TGTGCCAGCAGTTACTCACAGGCGAACACTGAAGCTTTCTTT.

V gene TRBV9 combines with J gene TRBJ2-1; a possible D gene is TRBD2 (6 bases). This CDR3 has 16 amino acids. Between the trimmed V and J ends, which lost 5 bases and 9 bases, there was a span of 24 bases. CDR1 and CDR2 from the germline V gene are SGDLS and YYNGEE. CDR3 DNA: TGTGCCAGCAGTTACGGGGGTGCGGGAAGGTCGGTTGAGCAGTTCTTC. Its protein product is CASSYGGAGRSVEQFF.

The chain has TRBV29-1 and TRBJ2-1, with 14 bases aligning to TRBD2. Germline V gene sequence: CDR1 SQVTM, CDR2 ANQGSEA. V was pared by 7 bases and J by 3 bases, with 11 bases of the junction left unmatched. The CDR3 has 17 amino acids. CDR3 in amino acids: CSGAGTSGRTGYNEQFF. In nucleotides, the CDR3 is TGCAGCGGGGCCGGGACTAGCGGGAGAACTGGCTACAATGAGCAGTTCTTC.

This clone was observed a handful of times. The CDR3 region has the DNA TGTGCCTGGGAGCCGGGACAGGGGTTTCGGCCCCAGCATTTT. Translating it yields CAWEPGQGFRPQHF. The chain joins TRBV30 to TRBJ1-5; 10 nucleotides align to TRBD1. CDR1 is GTSNPN, CDR2 SVGIG, per germline (reference sequence). The V gene end was trimmed by 5 bases and the J gene end by 9 bases; junction bases not matched to a gene: 10. The CDR3 is made up of 14 amino acids.